This TCR beta chain was sequenced during a study of lymphopenia after photon versus proton radiotherapy. Findings of the study overall: Post-nadir diversity loss with photons came from oligoclonal expansion, particularly CD8+ Temra cells. Post-nadir TCR diversity decline inversely tracked overall survival among those who died. Photon-treated patients lost naive T cells and TCR diversity; proton-treated stayed stable. Survival link was tested only in deceased patients; proton benefit remains a possibility.

Profiling relied on immunoSEQ multiplex PCR, and the TCRdb table lists in-frame clones only, not all of them. The data contain more than 10,000 clones, about 85% of them seen just once; the ten biggest clones take up 3% to 4.5%. Regarding this clone: Antigen: not known.

CDR1 MNHNY and CDR2 SVGAGI come from the germline V gene (reference sequence). V was trimmed by 8 bases and J by 1 base, leaving 6 bases between them. This CDR3 region has 12 residues. This clonotype was sampled from a man aged 60-69 years with pancreatic cancer. The specimen comprised peripheral blood, sampled from a patient treated with photon-based radiotherapy. The rearrangement links TRBV6-6 to TRBJ1-3, with D unclear. The CDR3 loop is CASVLSGNTIYF. Here the CDR3 DNA reads TGTGCCAGCGTCCTGTCTGGAAACACCATATATTTT.